These 14 T cell receptor beta chains came from one sample sequenced in a study of blood T cell repertoires in COVID-19. This table comes from immunoSEQ multiplex PCR, and its TCRdb copy is limited to in-frame clones, with some not included. The sample yields about 68,000 clones, around nine tenths seen once. The specimen was peripheral blood. Source of these receptors: a human donor in a cohort sampled during active COVID-19.

This clone was observed a few times. V and J are TRBV9 and TRBJ1-6, with 10 bases identical to TRBD1. There are 13 residues in the CDR3. Per the germline V gene, CDR1 is SGDLS and CDR2 is YYNGEE. Unmatched junction bases numbered 4, after V lost 3 bases and J lost 13 bases. The CDR3 nucleotides read TGTGCCAGCAGCGCCGGGACAGGGGATCCCCTCCACTTT. Translation gives CASSAGTGDPLHF.

Here the CDR3 DNA reads TGTGCCAGTAGTATAGGGCTACAGGGTGAGCAGTTCTTC. This codes for CASSIGLQGEQFF. The V call is TRBV19, the J call TRBJ2-1; TRBD1 is a possible D gene (6 bases). The germline gives CDR1 LNHDA, CDR2 SQIVND (reference sequence). The CDR3 is 13 residues long. V lost 1 base to trimming and J lost 9 bases, with 10 bases between them.

The rearrangement links TRBV7-2 to TRBJ2-1, with TRBD2 matching 8 bases. The CDR3 totals 15 residues. The V and J ends lost 2 bases and 8 bases, in that order; junction bases with no gene match: 8. Germline CDR1 reads SGHTA; CDR2 reads FQGNSA. CDR3 DNA: TGTGCCAGCAGCTTAAAAACGGGGGGGCCAGATGAGCAGTTCTTC. Translated, it gives CASSLKTGGPDEQFF.

The V and J genes are TRBV27 and TRBJ2-3; 11 bases are shared with TRBD1. The V gene's germline CDR1 is MNHEY and CDR2 SMNVEV (reference sequence). This CDR3 is built from 15 residues. V shed 7 bases and J 6 bases; nucleotides not matched to a gene: 9. The CDR3 loop is CASKSDRGRPDTQYF. The DNA for the CDR3 is TGTGCCAGCAAATCGGACAGGGGGCGCCCGGATACGCAGTATTTT.

This chain joins TRBV30 and TRBJ1-4; TRBD1 might be the D (6 bases). Germline assignment: CDR1 GTSNPN and CDR2 SVGIG (reference sequence). V dropped 5 bases and J dropped 7 bases, with 14 bases sitting between them. The CDR3 totals 13 residues. This chain's CDR3 is CAWSRQVAEKLFF. DNA of the CDR3: TGTGCCTGGTCCCGACAGGTTGCTGAAAAACTGTTTTTT.

The chain couples TRBV7-3 to TRBJ2-1; TRBD1 is a possible D gene (5 bases). V gave up 0 bases and J gave up 6 bases, with 9 bases separating them. The CDR3 contains 14 residues. Looked up from germline, CDR1 is SGHTA and CDR2 is FQGTGA. DNA of the CDR3: TGTGCCAGCAGCTTAACGCAGGGCACCAATGAGCAGTTCTTC. Translated: CASSLTQGTNEQFF.

The table lists this clone with a count of one. The rearrangement links TRBV7-3 to TRBJ2-1; unclear D gene. Germline V lookup: CDR1 SGHTA, CDR2 FQGTGA. The CDR3 extends over 14 amino acids. Trimming cost V 0 bases and J 1 base, with 4 bases left between them. The CDR3 nucleotides read TGTGCCAGCAGCTTAACCAAATCCTACAATGAGCAGTTCTTC. This translates into CASSLTKSYNEQFF.

The rearrangement links TRBV11-2 to TRBJ2-7, with D perhaps matching TRBD2 (5 bases). This CDR3 is 11 amino acids long. V dropped 10 bases and J dropped 5 bases, with 12 bases sitting between them. From germline, CDR1 is SGHAT and CDR2 FQNNGV. The DNA for the CDR3 is TGTGCCACGAGCGGAGCGAACGAGCAGTACTTC. It encodes CATSGANEQYF. Together with reference TRBV11-2 and TRBJ2-7, the CDR3 gives the full variable domain: EAGVAQSPRYKIIEKRQSVAFWCNPISGHATLYWYQQILGQGPKLLIQFQNNGVVDDSQLPKDRFSAERLKGVDSTLKIQPAKLEDSAVYLCATSGANEQYFGPGTRLTVT.

The rearrangement joins TRBV6-1 to TRBJ2-3, with 9 bases aligning to TRBD2. This CDR3 contains 16 residues. The ends lost 1 base at V and 4 bases at J; junction bases unmatched: 6. The germline V gene has CDR1 MNHNS and CDR2 SASEGT. Here the CDR3 DNA reads TGTGCCAGCAGTGAAGTGGTAGCGGGGGTGGCAGATACGCAGTATTTT. It yields the protein CASSEVVAGVADTQYF.

This sequence joins TRBV5-1 and TRBJ1-3; 9 bases map to TRBD1. J gave up 4 bases and V 5 bases, and 7 bases lay outside the gene matches. Looked up from germline, CDR1 is SGHRS and CDR2 is YFSETQ. This CDR3 has 15 residues. The CDR3 DNA is TGCGCCAGCAGTCCAACAGGGGGCGAAGGAAACACCATATATTTT. It is translated as CASSPTGGEGNTIYF.

V usage is TRBV28 and J usage is TRBJ2-1, with 12 bases lining up with TRBD2. V gave up 8 bases and J gave up 9 bases; unmatched junction bases: 11. The CDR3 contains 15 residues. CDR1 MDHEN and CDR2 SYDVKM come from the germline V gene. CDR3 region: CASGTTSGRTIEQFF. CDR3 coding DNA: TGTGCCAGCGGTACGACTAGCGGGAGAACTATTGAGCAGTTCTTC.

The rearrangement links TRBV6-5 to TRBJ2-1; D possibly corresponds to TRBD2 (6 bases). In germline, CDR1 is MNHEY, CDR2 SVGAGI. V lost 2 bases, J lost 9 bases, and 11 bases lay in between. The CDR3 is 13 residues long. The CDR3 DNA follows: TGTGCCAGCAGTTACGCCATGGAGGGTGAGCAGTTCTTC. Amino acids: CASSYAMEGEQFF.

The chain combines TRBV7-2 with TRBJ2-1; 12 bases align to TRBD2. This CDR3 is 17 amino acids long. Germline-derived CDR1 and CDR2 are SGHTA and FQGNSA. Trimming removed 2 bases from V and 6 bases from J; junction bases left unmatched: 8. The CDR3 sequence: CASSLLAGGERGNEQFF. CDR3 sequence (DNA): TGTGCCAGCAGCTTACTAGCGGGAGGGGAGAGAGGCAATGAGCAGTTCTTC.

The rearrangement uses TRBV30 and TRBJ1-1; 11 bases map to TRBD1. The CDR3 totals 16 residues. Germline V gene sequence: CDR1 GTSNPN, CDR2 SVGIG (reference sequence). Trimming at V came to 2 bases and at J to 7 bases, leaving 12 bases not matched to a gene. As DNA, the CDR3 is TGTGCCTGGAGTCCCCCCATTGGACAGGGGGCGCGTGAAGCTTTCTTT. Its protein product is CAWSPPIGQGAREAFF.